The sequence of this T cell receptor beta chain was determined in a study of blood T cells in healthy people across ages. Notes on the study in general: A roughly linear fall in TCR beta diversity per million T cells was seen with increasing age. The study found TCR beta diversity correlated strongly with naive T cell percentage.

A J-beta primer mix and a sample-barcoded 5' primer were used in a second PCR of about 6 to 12 cycles. Via MiXCR, TCRdb re-called the 5' RACE reads, giving one row per CDR3 protein. The sample consists of around 1,800,000 distinct CDR3 sequences, around 40% of them appearing once. Each donor had ten milliliters of peripheral blood drawn. The authors extracted at least 5 micrograms of total RNA per sample. On this clonotype itself: Its antigen remains unknown.

The sample consisted of blood. The receptor was derived from a human donor in good health.

The CDR3 sequence: CAWSVGWQGSYEQYF. The CDR3 DNA reads as TGTGCCTGGAGTGTAGGTTGGCAGGGCTCCTACGAGCAGTACTTC. The genes are TRBV30 and TRBJ2-7, with D perhaps TRBD1 (5 bases). The CDR3 consists of 15 residues. Germline CDR1 reads GTSNPN; CDR2 reads SVGIG (reference sequence). Trimming took 0 bases from V and 0 from J, leaving 12 bases between them.